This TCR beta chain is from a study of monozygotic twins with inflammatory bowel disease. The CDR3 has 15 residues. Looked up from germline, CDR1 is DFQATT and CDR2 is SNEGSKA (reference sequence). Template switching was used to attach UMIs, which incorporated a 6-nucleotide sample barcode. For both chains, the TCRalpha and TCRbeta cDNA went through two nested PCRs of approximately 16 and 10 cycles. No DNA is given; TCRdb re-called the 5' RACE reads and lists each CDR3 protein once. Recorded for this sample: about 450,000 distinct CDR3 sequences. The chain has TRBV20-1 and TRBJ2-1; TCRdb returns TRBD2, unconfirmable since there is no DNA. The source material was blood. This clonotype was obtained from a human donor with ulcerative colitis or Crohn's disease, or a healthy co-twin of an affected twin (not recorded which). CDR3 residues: CSASRLSLSLGEQFF.